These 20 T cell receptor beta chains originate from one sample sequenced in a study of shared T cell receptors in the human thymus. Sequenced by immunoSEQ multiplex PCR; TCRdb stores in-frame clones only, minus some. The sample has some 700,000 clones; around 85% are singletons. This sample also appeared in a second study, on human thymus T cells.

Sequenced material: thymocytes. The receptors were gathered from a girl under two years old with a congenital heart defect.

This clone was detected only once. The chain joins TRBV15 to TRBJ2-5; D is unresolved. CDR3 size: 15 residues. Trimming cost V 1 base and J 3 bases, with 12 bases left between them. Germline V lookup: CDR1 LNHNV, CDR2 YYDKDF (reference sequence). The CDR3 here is CATSRVWNLEETQYF. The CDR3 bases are TGTGCCACCAGCAGAGTGTGGAACCTAGAAGAGACCCAGTACTTC.

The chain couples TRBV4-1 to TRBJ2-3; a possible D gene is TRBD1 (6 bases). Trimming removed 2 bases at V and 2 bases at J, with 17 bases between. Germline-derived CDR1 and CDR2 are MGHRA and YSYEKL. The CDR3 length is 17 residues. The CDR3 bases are TGCGCCAGCAGCCAAACAGGGTTGCGTATGGACACAGATACGCAGTATTTT. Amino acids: CASSQTGLRMDTDTQYF.

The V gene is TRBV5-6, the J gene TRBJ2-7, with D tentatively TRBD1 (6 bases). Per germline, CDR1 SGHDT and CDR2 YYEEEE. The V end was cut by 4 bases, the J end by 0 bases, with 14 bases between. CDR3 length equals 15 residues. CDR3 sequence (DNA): TGTGCCAGCAGCATCAACAGGGAGAGCTCCTACGAGCAGTACTTC. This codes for CASSINRESSYEQYF.

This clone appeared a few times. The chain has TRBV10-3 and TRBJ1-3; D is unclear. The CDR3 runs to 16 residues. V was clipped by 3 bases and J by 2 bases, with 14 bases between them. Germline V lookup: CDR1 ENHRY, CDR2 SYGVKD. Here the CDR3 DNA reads TGTGCCATCAGTGAATATAATAGGGAGACTGGAAACACCATATATTTT. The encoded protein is CAISEYNRETGNTIYF.

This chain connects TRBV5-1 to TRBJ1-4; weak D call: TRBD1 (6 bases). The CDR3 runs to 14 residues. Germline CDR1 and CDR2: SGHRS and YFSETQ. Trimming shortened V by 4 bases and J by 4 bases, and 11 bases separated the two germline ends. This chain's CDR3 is CASSPDRDNEKLFF. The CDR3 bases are TGCGCCAGCAGCCCGGACAGAGATAATGAAAAACTGTTTTTT.

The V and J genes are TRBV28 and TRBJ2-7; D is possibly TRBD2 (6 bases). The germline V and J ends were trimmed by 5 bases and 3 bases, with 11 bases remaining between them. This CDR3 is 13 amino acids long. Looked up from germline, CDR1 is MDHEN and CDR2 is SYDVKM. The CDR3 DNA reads TGTGCCAGCAGTAAGGAGGGAATCTACGAGCAGTACTTC. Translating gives CASSKEGIYEQYF.

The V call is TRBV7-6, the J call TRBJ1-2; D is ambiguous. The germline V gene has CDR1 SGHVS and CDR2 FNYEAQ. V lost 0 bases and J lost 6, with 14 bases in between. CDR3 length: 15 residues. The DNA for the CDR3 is TGTGCCAGCAGCTTAGCCGAGGGCGCAAGGCATGGCTACACCTTC. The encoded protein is CASSLAEGARHGYTF.

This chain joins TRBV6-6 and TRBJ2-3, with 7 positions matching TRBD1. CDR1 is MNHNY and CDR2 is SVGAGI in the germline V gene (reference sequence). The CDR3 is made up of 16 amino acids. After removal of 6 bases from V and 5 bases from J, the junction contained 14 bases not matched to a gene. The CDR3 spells CASRPRAGGVIDTQYF. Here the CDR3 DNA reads TGTGCCAGCAGACCCAGGGCAGGGGGTGTTATAGATACGCAGTATTTT.

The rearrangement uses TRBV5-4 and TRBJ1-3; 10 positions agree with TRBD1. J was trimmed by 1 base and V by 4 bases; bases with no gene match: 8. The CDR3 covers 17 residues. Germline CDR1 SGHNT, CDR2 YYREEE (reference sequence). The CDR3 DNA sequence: TGTGCCAGCAGCCCACGGACAGGGGGAGTATCTGGAAACACCATATATTTT. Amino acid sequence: CASSPRTGGVSGNTIYF.

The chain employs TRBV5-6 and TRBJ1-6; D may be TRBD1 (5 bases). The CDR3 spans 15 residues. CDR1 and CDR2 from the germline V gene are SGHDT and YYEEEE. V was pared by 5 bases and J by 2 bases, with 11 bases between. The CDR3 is CASSKGWAYNSPLHF. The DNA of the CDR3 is TGTGCCAGCAGTAAGGGGTGGGCCTATAATTCACCCCTCCACTTT. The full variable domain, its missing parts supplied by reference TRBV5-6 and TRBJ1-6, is DAGVTQSPTHLIKTRGQQVTLRCSPKSGHDTVSWYQQALGQGPQFIFQYYEEEERQRGNFPDRFSGHQFPNYSSELNVNALLLGDSALYLCASSKGWAYNSPLHFGNGTRLTVT.

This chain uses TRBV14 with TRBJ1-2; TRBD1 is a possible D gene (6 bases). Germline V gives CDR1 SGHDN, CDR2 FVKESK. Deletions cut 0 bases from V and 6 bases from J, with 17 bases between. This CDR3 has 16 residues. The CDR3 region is CASSQDPARTVDGYTF. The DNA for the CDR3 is TGTGCCAGCAGCCAAGACCCGGCGAGGACAGTTGATGGCTACACCTTC.

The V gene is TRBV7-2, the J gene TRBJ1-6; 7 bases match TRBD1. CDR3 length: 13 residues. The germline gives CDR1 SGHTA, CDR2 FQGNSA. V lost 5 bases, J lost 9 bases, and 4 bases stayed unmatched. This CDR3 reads CASSPRTGSPLHF. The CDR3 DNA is TGTGCCAGCAGCCCCCGGACAGGTTCACCCCTCCACTTT. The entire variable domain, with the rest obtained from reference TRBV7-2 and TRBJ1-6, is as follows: GAGVSQSPSNKVTEKGKDVELRCDPISGHTALYWYRQSLGQGLEFLIYFQGNSAPDKSGLPSDRFSAERTGGSVSTLTIQRTQQEDSAVYLCASSPRTGSPLHFGNGTRLTVT.

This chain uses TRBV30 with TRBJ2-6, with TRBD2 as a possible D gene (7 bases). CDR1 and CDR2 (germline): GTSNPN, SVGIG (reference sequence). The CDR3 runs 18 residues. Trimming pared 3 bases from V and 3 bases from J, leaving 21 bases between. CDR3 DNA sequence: TGTGCCTGGAGAACCTGGGGGCCCCGGGGGGTTGGGGCCAACGTCCTGACTTTC. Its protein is CAWRTWGPRGVGANVLTF.

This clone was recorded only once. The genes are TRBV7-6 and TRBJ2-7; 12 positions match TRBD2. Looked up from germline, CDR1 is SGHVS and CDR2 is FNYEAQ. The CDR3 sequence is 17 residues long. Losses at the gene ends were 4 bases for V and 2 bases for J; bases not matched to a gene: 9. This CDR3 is CASSSRTSGAPTYEQYF. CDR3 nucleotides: TGTGCCAGCAGCTCTAGGACTAGCGGGGCCCCGACCTACGAGCAGTACTTC. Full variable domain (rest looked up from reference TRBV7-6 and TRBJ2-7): GAGVSQSPRYKVTKRGQDVALRCDPISGHVSLYWYRQALGQGPEFLTYFNYEAQQDKSGLPNDRFSAERPEGSISTLTIQRTEQRDSAMYRCASSSRTSGAPTYEQYFGPGTRLTVT.

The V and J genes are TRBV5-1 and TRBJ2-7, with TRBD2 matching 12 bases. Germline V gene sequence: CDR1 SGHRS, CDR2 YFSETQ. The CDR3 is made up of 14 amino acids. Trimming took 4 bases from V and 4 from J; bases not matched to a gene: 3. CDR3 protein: CASSGLAGPYEQYF. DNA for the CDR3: TGCGCCAGCAGCGGACTAGCGGGACCGTACGAGCAGTACTTC.

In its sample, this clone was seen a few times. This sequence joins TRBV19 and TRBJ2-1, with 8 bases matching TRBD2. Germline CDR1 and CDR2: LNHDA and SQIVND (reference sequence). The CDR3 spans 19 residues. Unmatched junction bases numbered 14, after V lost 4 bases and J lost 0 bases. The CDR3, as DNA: TGTGCCAGTAGTAGAGCGGGGGTTAAAGTTCCGAGCTCCTACAATGAGCAGTTCTTC. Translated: CASSRAGVKVPSSYNEQFF.

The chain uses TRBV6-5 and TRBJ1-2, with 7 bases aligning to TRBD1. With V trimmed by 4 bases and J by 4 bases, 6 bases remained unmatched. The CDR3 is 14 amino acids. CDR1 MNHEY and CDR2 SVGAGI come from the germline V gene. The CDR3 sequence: CASSWRGRVYGYTF. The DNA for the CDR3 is TGTGCCAGCAGTTGGAGGGGGCGCGTCTATGGCTACACCTTC.

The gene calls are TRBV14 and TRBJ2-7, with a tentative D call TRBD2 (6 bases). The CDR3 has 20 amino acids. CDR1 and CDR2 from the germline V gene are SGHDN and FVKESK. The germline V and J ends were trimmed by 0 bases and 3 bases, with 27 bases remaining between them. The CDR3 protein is CASSQDRWGIGGALSYEQYF. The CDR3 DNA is TGTGCCAGCAGCCAAGATCGGTGGGGCATCGGCGGGGCTCTTAGCTACGAGCAGTACTTC.

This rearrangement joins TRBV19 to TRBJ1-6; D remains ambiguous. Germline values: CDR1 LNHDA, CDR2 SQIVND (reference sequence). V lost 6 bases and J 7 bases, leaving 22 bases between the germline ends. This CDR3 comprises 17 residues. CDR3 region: CASSEHRRNRSNSPLHF. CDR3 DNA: TGTGCCAGTAGCGAACACCGCAGGAATAGATCAAATTCACCCCTCCACTTT.

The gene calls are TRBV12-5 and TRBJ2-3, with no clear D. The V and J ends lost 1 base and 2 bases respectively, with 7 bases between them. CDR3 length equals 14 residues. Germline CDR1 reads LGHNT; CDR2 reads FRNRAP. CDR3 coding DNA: TGTGCTAGTGGTTTGGGGCCACCCACAGATACGCAGTATTTT. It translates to CASGLGPPTDTQYF. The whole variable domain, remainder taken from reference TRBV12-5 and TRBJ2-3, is DARVTQTPRHKVTEMGQEVTMRCQPILGHNTVFWYRQTMMQGLELLAYFRNRAPLDDSGMPKDRFSAEMPDATLATLKIQPSEPRDSAVYFCASGLGPPTDTQYFGPGTRLTVL.